The 23 T cell receptor beta chains in this list originate from one sample, sequenced in a study of OX40 agonist ivuxolimab in advanced cancers. Measured with immunoSEQ multiplex PCR; TCRdb has only the in-frame clones, and not every one. The data hold around 19,000 clones, with approximately 78% observed a single time. Sequences were derived from CD4+ or CD8+ T cells sorted from blood, sampled in a trial of the OX40 agonist ivuxolimab. The receptors derive from an adult with an advanced solid tumor such as melanoma, head and neck, liver or kidney cancer.

The gene calls are TRBV7-2 and TRBJ2-5; the match to TRBD2 covers 12 bases. With V trimmed by 5 bases and J by 2 bases, 6 bases remained unmatched. Germline loops: CDR1 SGHTA, CDR2 FQGNSA. The CDR3 contains 16 residues. Written as DNA, the CDR3 is TGTGCCAGCAGCACCCCGACTAGCGGGGGACAAGAGACCCAGTACTTC. Encoded protein: CASSTPTSGGQETQYF.

V is TRBV29-1 and J is TRBJ2-3; TRBD1 agrees at 10 bases. V was pared by 6 bases and J by 6 bases, with 3 bases of the junction left unmatched. This CDR3 is 12 amino acids long. Germline values: CDR1 SQVTM, CDR2 ANQGSEA. The CDR3 reads CSVGQGGDTQYF. Written as DNA, the CDR3 is TGCAGCGTAGGACAGGGGGGGGATACGCAGTATTTT.

The chain employs TRBV30 and TRBJ1-2, with D possibly being TRBD1 (5 bases). The CDR3 sequence is 13 residues long. Germline CDR1 reads GTSNPN; CDR2 reads SVGIG (reference sequence). V gave up 4 bases and J gave up 7 bases, with 16 bases separating them. CDR3 in amino acids: CAWKLGAAGGYTF. DNA for the CDR3: TGTGCCTGGAAACTCGGGGCAGCGGGTGGCTACACCTTC.

The gene calls are TRBV7-9 and TRBJ2-1; TRBD2 aligns across 8 bases. In germline, CDR1 is SEHNR, CDR2 FQNEAQ (reference sequence). V shed 2 bases and J 4 bases; nucleotides not matched to a gene: 4. This CDR3 is 15 amino acids long. CDR3 in DNA: TGTGCCAGCAGCTTATCGGGAGGGCCGTACAATGAGCAGTTCTTC. Translated, it gives CASSLSGGPYNEQFF.

This chain joins TRBV7-3 and TRBJ1-2; the match to TRBD1 covers 10 bases. The V and J ends lost 3 bases and 4 bases, in that order; junction bases with no gene match: 8. The CDR3 sequence is 16 residues long. CDR1 and CDR2 (germline): SGHTA, FQGTGA. CDR3 loop: CASSFQPTGGIYGYTF. As DNA, the CDR3 is TGTGCCAGCAGCTTTCAACCGACAGGGGGCATCTATGGCTACACCTTC.

This clone was observed a handful of times. The chain employs TRBV28 and TRBJ1-5; no firm D call. CDR1 MDHEN and CDR2 SYDVKM come from the germline V gene. V was shortened by 5 bases and J by 11 bases, with 16 bases between the two germline ends. The CDR3 has 13 amino acids. CDR3 sequence reads: CASSPPGTRTQHF. The CDR3 DNA reads TGTGCCAGCAGTCCACCAGGTACTCGGACCCAGCATTTT.

The chain recombines TRBV11-3 with TRBJ2-3; 8 nucleotides line up with TRBD2. V shed 0 bases, J shed 11 bases, and the junction held 4 bases outside the gene matches. There are 13 residues in the CDR3. The germline gives CDR1 SGHNT, CDR2 YENEEA. CDR3 DNA sequence: TGTGCCAGCAGCTTAGATAACGCGGGGGGGCAGTATTTT. Its protein is CASSLDNAGGQYF.

The V call is TRBV2, the J call TRBJ2-6; D is undetermined. Trimming pared 7 bases from V and 4 bases from J, leaving 8 bases between. The CDR3 spans 13 residues. Germline loops: CDR1 SNHLY, CDR2 FYNNEI. The DNA of the CDR3 is TGTGCCAGCACCAGGTCCGGGGCCAACGTCCTGACTTTC. Its protein product is CASTRSGANVLTF.

This chain connects TRBV29-1 to TRBJ2-5, with a tentative D call TRBD2 (6 bases). The CDR3 has 12 residues. CDR1 is SQVTM and CDR2 is ANQGSEA in the germline V gene. Deletions cut 5 bases from V and 5 bases from J, with 12 bases between. CDR3: CSVPTGSETQYF. CDR3 DNA sequence: TGCAGCGTTCCTACCGGGAGTGAGACCCAGTACTTC.

The chain couples TRBV4-3 to TRBJ2-7; maybe TRBD2 (5 bases). The V gene lost 1 base and the J gene lost 7 bases, with 8 bases spanning the gap. Germline CDR1 is LGHNA and CDR2 is YSLEER. The CDR3 consists of 12 residues. DNA for the CDR3: TGCGCCAGCAGCCAAGGATCGGGGGAGCAGTACTTC. Its protein is CASSQGSGEQYF.

The chain is built from TRBV4-2 and TRBJ1-4, with a weak D call TRBD1 (5 bases). The CDR3 runs to 14 residues. Germline V gene data show CDR1 as LGHNA and CDR2 as YNFKEQ. V lost 4 bases and J 2 bases, leaving 8 bases between the germline ends. CDR3 amino acids: CASSRSGTNEKLFF. CDR3 in DNA: TGTGCCAGCAGCCGGTCAGGGACTAATGAAAAACTGTTTTTT.

This clone was recorded a few times. The J gene is TRBJ2-1, the V gene TRBV4-1; 9 positions match TRBD2. CDR3 length: 18 residues. The V and J ends lost 1 base and 8 bases, in that order; junction bases with no gene match: 15. Germline V gene lookup returns CDR1 MGHRA and CDR2 YSYEKL. CDR3 in amino acids: CASSQVDMGLAGSHEQFF. CDR3 coding DNA: TGCGCCAGCAGCCAAGTGGATATGGGGCTAGCGGGGTCCCATGAGCAGTTCTTC.

This clone occurred once. The rearrangement uses TRBV30 and TRBJ1-1, with unresolved D. CDR3 length: 14 amino acids. The germline CDR1 and CDR2 sequences are GTSNPN and SVGIG (reference sequence). V lost 7 bases, J lost 1 base, and 16 bases lay in between. CDR3 nucleotide sequence: TGTGCCTCGACCCCTTATGGCGGGAACACTGAAGCTTTCTTT. Translated: CASTPYGGNTEAFF.

This clone is labeled as medium-sized. The V gene is TRBV14, the J gene TRBJ2-5; D is unclear. The CDR3 spans 14 residues. From germline, CDR1 is SGHDN and CDR2 FVKESK. V gave up 1 base and J gave up 0 bases, with 6 bases separating them. The CDR3 DNA sequence: TGTGCCAGCAGCCAAGTGCGGTACCAAGAGACCCAGTACTTC. Its translation: CASSQVRYQETQYF.

This clone was observed a handful of times. The chain combines TRBV27 with TRBJ2-7; D is perhaps TRBD2 (6 bases). Germline CDR1 MNHEY, CDR2 SMNVEV (reference sequence). The CDR3 covers 11 residues. The germline V and J ends were trimmed by 3 bases and 6 bases, with 6 bases remaining between them. The CDR3 nucleotides are TGTGCCAGCAGTTTCGGGGGCGAGCAGTACTTC. Translation gives CASSFGGEQYF.

The J gene is TRBJ1-3, the V gene TRBV19; 7 positions match TRBD1. Germline V gives CDR1 LNHDA, CDR2 SQIVND (reference sequence). The V and J ends lost 6 bases and 2 bases, in that order; junction bases with no gene match: 7. This CDR3 region has 15 residues. The CDR3 DNA is TGTGCCAGTAGGGAGAACAGGGGCGCTGGAAACACCATATATTTT. Encoded protein: CASRENRGAGNTIYF.

This rearrangement joins TRBV7-6 to TRBJ2-5; D could derive from TRBD1 or TRBD2 (5 bases each). The germline CDR1 and CDR2 sequences are SGHVS and FNYEAQ. This CDR3 is 12 amino acids long. Trimming shortened V by 4 bases and J by 13 bases, and 16 bases separated the two germline ends. The CDR3 region has the DNA TGTGCCAGCAGCTCAGATGGCAGGGACCCGTACTTC. Translating it yields CASSSDGRDPYF.

This sequence joins TRBV29-1 and TRBJ1-1; D is possibly TRBD1 (6 bases). Between the trimmed V and J ends, which lost 4 bases and 0 bases, there was a span of 9 bases. The V gene's germline CDR1 is SQVTM and CDR2 ANQGSEA. CDR3 length equals 13 residues. The CDR3 loop is CSVVGGLNTEAFF. CDR3 nucleotides: TGCAGCGTTGTAGGGGGTCTGAACACTGAAGCTTTCTTT. Variable domain in full (rest from reference TRBV29-1 and TRBJ1-1): SAVISQKPSRDICQRGTSLTIQCQVDSQVTMMFWYRQQPGQSLTLIATANQGSEATYESGFVIDKFPISRPNLTFSTLTVSNMSPEDSSIYLCSVVGGLNTEAFFGQGTRLTVV.

This chain links TRBV27 with TRBJ1-2; weak D call: TRBD1 (5 bases). Germline V gene data show CDR1 as MNHEY and CDR2 as SMNVEV (reference sequence). The CDR3 is 15 amino acids. V was cut by 6 bases and J by 8 bases, with 22 bases left in between. CDR3 loop: CASRRSLGGVIGYTF. In DNA, the CDR3 is TGTGCCAGCAGGCGGAGTTTGGGGGGAGTGATCGGCTACACCTTC.

V and J are TRBV27 and TRBJ1-4; D may be TRBD1 (5 bases). The V gene's germline CDR1 is MNHEY and CDR2 SMNVEV (reference sequence). V dropped 6 bases and J dropped 8 bases, with 22 bases sitting between them. This CDR3 is built from 16 residues. CDR3 residues: CASSFYRPSGIEKLFF. The CDR3 region has the DNA TGTGCCAGCAGCTTCTATCGTCCGTCAGGGATCGAAAAACTGTTTTTT. Variable domain in full (rest from reference TRBV27 and TRBJ1-4): EAQVTQNPRYLITVTGKKLTVTCSQNMNHEYMSWYRQDPGLGLRQIYYSMNVEVTDKGDVPEGYKVSRKEKRNFPLILESPSPNQTSLYFCASSFYRPSGIEKLFFGSGTQLSVL.

The chain couples TRBV5-1 to TRBJ2-5, with D perhaps matching TRBD2 (6 bases). CDR3 length: 14 residues. V gave up 4 bases and J gave up 5 bases, with 15 bases separating them. Per the germline V gene, CDR1 is SGHRS and CDR2 is YFSETQ. The CDR3 protein is CASSLGGPQETQYF. The CDR3 region has the DNA TGCGCCAGCAGCCTGGGGGGTCCCCAGGAGACCCAGTACTTC.

The J gene is TRBJ2-2, the V gene TRBV19; D unclear. The CDR3 sequence is 13 residues long. The germline V and J ends were trimmed by 3 bases and 6 bases, with 8 bases remaining between them. From germline, CDR1 is LNHDA and CDR2 SQIVND (reference sequence). As DNA, the CDR3 is TGTGCCAGTAGTATTTTCCTAGCCGGGGAGCTGTTTTTT. Protein product: CASSIFLAGELFF. Drawing the rest from reference TRBV19 and TRBJ2-2, the complete variable domain is DGGITQSPKYLFRKEGQNVTLSCEQNLNHDAMYWYRQDPGQGLRLIYYSQIVNDFQKGDIAEGYSVSREKKESFPLTVTSAQKNPTAFYLCASSIFLAGELFFGEGSRLTVL.

The chain uses TRBV4-1 and TRBJ2-5, with TRBD1 identical over 8 bases. The CDR3 contains 15 residues. The V gene end was trimmed by 4 bases and the J gene end by 1 base; junction bases not matched to a gene: 5. Germline assignment: CDR1 MGHRA and CDR2 YSYEKL. CDR3 DNA sequence: TGCGCCAGCAGCCGCTGGACAGGGAGCCAAGAGACCCAGTACTTC. Translated, it gives CASSRWTGSQETQYF.